This TCR beta chain was captured by sequencing in a study of shared clonotypes between healthy human individuals. Regarding this clone: The antigen remains unidentified.

Study observations and caveats: Blood was the sole source, and tissue repertoires probably differ.

V lost 6 bases, J lost 1 base, and 4 bases stayed unmatched. This CDR3 is 14 amino acids long. CDR1 and CDR2 (germline): SNHLY, FYNNEI. Original data processing: ImmunoSEQ gave junction-only sequences without quality scores, so filtering differed. Sequenced by immunoSEQ multiplex PCR; TCRdb stores in-frame clones only, minus some. V and J calls and clone size are as listed in that table; D and trimming were resolved from the DNA. The sample consists of just over 2,000,000 clones, 90% to 95% of them appearing once. The V gene is TRBV2, the J gene TRBJ2-5; 8 nucleotides align to TRBD2. The source material was naive CD4+ T cells sorted from blood. Sample subset: CD45RA+ positively selected. The TCR sequence derives from a man aged 18 to 30 in good health. The CDR3 region has the DNA TGTGCCAGCAGCGTTGGGACTAGCCAAGAGACCCAGTACTTC. Residues: CASSVGTSQETQYF.